This T cell receptor (beta chain) was captured in a study of cytomegalovirus exposure and HLA in healthy donors (dated by TCRdb to the late 2010s). Turning to the overall study: In an earlier analysis of around 540 of the donors, around 300 Gb of sequence data and 90 million to 120 million unique TCR beta sequences from about 190 million T cells were reported. In an earlier analysis of about 590 of the donors, high-throughput TCR beta sequencing was used to judge whether each TCR beta V gene segment behaved as functional or pseudogenic. Alongside the repertoire data, information on donor age, sex, ethnicity and CMV serostatus was compiled. The study used immunosequencing to profile the T cell repertoires of 666 subjects and linked those repertoires to cytomegalovirus serostatus. The study combined high-throughput TCR immunosequencing, statistical association of individual TCRs with disease status, and machine learning to predict cytomegalovirus infection status. Every repertoire in the discovery cohort had been generated on one and the same sequencing platform. In a later genetic analysis, genome-wide SNP genotypes for about 65% of the 666 donors were used, and that subset was treated as a discovery cohort. Across 300 to 500 genotyped donors of the cohort, an average of about 220,000 unique TCR beta nucleotide sequences per donor were sequenced, and roughly 18% of those sequences were non-productive. Class I and class II HLA loci were covered by the typing at four-digit resolution. Rather than using new phenotypic data, the later analysis identified candidate immune exposures from TCR beta sequences and from how often those sequences occurred across donors. Typing coverage differed by locus: A, B, C, DRB1 and DQB1 were typed in roughly 620-630 donors, DQA1 in around 500, DPA1 in over 600, and DPB1 in approximately 450. Of the approximately 370 genotyped donors, less than 90% were placed in the genetic ancestry cluster associated with self-reported Caucasian donors. An early release covering roughly 600 HLA-typed donors comprised roughly 300 gigabases of sequencing data and around 80 million unique TCR sequences. The study was designed to test whether signatures of past pathogen exposure could be identified by cataloging public T cell receptors. Because of strong linkage in the cohort, roughly five DR-DQ haplotypes were treated as single units for association and clustering. In addition to the first cohort of around 670 subjects, a separate validation cohort of 120 different subjects was used. To study patterns of TCR occurrence, a later analysis re-analyzed previously published TCR beta repertoires from 666 donors and added high-resolution HLA genotyping. Overall study outcomes, separate from this receptor: In a later analysis, several top co-occurrence clusters were reported to appear linked to parvovirus B19, influenza, CMV and Epstein-Barr virus. According to a later analysis, TCR association rates differed among HLA loci, with DRB1 alleles showing the most associated TCRs and HLA-C alleles showing the fewest. V-gene and J-gene trimming of TCR beta chains was associated with a missense DCLRE1C variant in a later genetic analysis, and the association was replicated in an independent cohort. It was suggested by the authors that the approach could potentially be generalized to other disease states and immunological phenotypes. An earlier analysis of roughly 570 of the donors showed that most TCR beta V segments appeared in productive rearrangements either about 87% or about 30% of the time, which broadly matched IMGT annotations. The only immune exposure information available for the cohort was CMV serostatus. A further reported finding was that TCR beta sequences accurately predicted the HLA-A and HLA-B alleles for most subjects in the first cohort. In both the original and validation cohorts, the classifier was reported to diagnose cytomegalovirus status with high specificity and sensitivity. Across donors, most TCR sequences were observed very rarely, whereas some public TCRs were present in many individuals. Compared with equally common non-associated chains, HLA-associated TCR beta chains in a later analysis were more clonally expanded and had lower generation probabilities. Linkage disequilibrium might explain the correlated functional status among segregating V segments, but an unknown experimental factor could not be excluded. Because the 87-base-pair reads could not distinguish some IMGT-functional V segments, including TRBV6-2 and TRBV6-3, those segments were excluded. A few of the identified cytomegalovirus-associated TCR beta chains were confirmed in vitro to be specific for cytomegalovirus antigens. Most CMV-associated TCR beta chains appeared to be HLA-restricted in a later analysis, and the HLA associations seemed to be driven largely by CMV exposure. In a later analysis, around 15,000 TCR beta sequences were associated with specific HLA alleles at a false discovery rate of 0.05. The presence/absence analyses assumed that sequencing depth was roughly uniform across donors, and that assumption may not be true. Compared with the roughly 720-donor mean, donors in an Asian-associated ancestry cluster had fewer N-insertions in productive TCRs, according to a later genetic analysis. Because HLA typing was missing for some donors at each locus, association tests included only the typed subset. In this cohort, only TCR beta chains were sequenced, and detectable features were limited by the absence of alpha or paired-chain data. The study gave a list of roughly 150 TCR beta chains associated with cytomegalovirus. Strong co-occurrence of HLA alleles, especially DR and DQ, made assigning TCR associations to individual alleles difficult. A cluster of highly shared sequence variants was judged likely to represent a technical artifact of the sequencing pipeline. About 15 rarely observed V segments, including chromosome 9 orphons, were excluded from the earlier analysis of several hundred of the donors because counts were too low.

CDR1 and CDR2 are drawn from the germline V gene (reference sequence): LNHDA, SQIVND. The cysteine opens and the phenylalanine closes a CDR3 of 15 amino acids. The entry retains the CDR3 DNA only, 45 bases that are in frame from base 1. V was cut back by 6 bases and J by 1 base, leaving a gap of 14 bases between them. In total, over 600 healthy bone marrow donors made up the cohort. At the time of sampling, every cohort member was nominally healthy, though immune exposures that went unrecorded were likely present. The donor was CMV seronegative and belonged to the group of roughly 330 seronegative cohort members. A peripheral blood sample was collected from each donor, and TCR beta sequencing was performed on peripheral blood mononuclear cells. Genomic DNA extraction from the blood cell samples was performed with the Qiagen DNeasy Blood Extraction Kit. Concerning this clone: The target of this receptor is not known. No base quality values were provided; no much bigger clone lies one nucleotide off.

The library was prepared using the immunoSEQ multiplex PCR assay. For the multiplex PCR, a mixture combining 60 forward primers for TCR Vbeta segments and 13 reverse primers for TCR Jbeta segments was used. A multiplex PCR assay on genomic DNA amplified the CDR3 region of rearranged TCR beta genes. The Illumina HiSeq System was used to sequence the amplified TCR beta libraries as 87-base-pair reads. As for the original processing: A later analysis counted about 80 million unique TCR beta chains across the 600 to 850 repertoires, and around 12 million of these chains were shared by at least two donors. Raw reads were error-corrected and collapsed into unique sequences by a nearest-neighbor algorithm in which closely related sequences were merged to remove PCR and sequencing errors. V, D and J gene segments were assigned by aligning CDR3 sequences to IMGT reference sequences. For a sequence to be retained, a match of at least six nucleotides was required to both a V gene segment and a J gene segment. A rearrangement counted as productive if the CDR3 had no stop codons and remained in frame with V and J, and every other rearrangement counted as non-productive. CDR3 was defined by IMGT convention, running from the second conserved V-encoded cysteine to the conserved J-encoded phenylalanine. In an earlier analysis of roughly 580 of the donors, sequences lacking an unambiguous match to a single V gene segment were excluded. In an earlier analysis of approximately 610 of the donors, V segments were called functional above 56.7% productive rearrangements and were called segregating when the between-donor standard deviation exceeded 5%. A statistical classification framework was built to diagnose cytomegalovirus status from the catalog of TCR beta chain sequences. In a later analysis, V and J genes were assigned by comparing TCR nucleotide sequences against IMGT/GENE-DB human TR gene sequences. A later analysis assigned CDR3 sequences and most-parsimonious VDJ recombination scenarios with the TCRdist pipeline. In a later analysis, every TCR beta chain was defined by the combination of its CDR3 amino acid sequence and its V-gene family, and reads without a unique V-gene family were dropped. To address suspected cross-contamination and a sequencing artifact, a later analysis removed some 620 highly shared, low-generation-probability nucleotide sequences. In a later analysis, a clonal expansion index for each public chain was calculated from normalized within-repertoire ranks of inferred template counts. In a later analysis, generation probabilities were computed with a VDJ recombination model fitted to out-of-frame rearrangements, and the resulting probabilities were checked against IGoR. In a later analysis, TCR-TCR, TCR-HLA and TCR-CMV co-occurrence was scored with hypergeometric tests, and a repertoire-size bias correction was applied to TCR pairs. False discovery rates were estimated in a later analysis by permuting HLA or CMV assignments 20 times. In a later analysis, co-occurring TCRs were grouped with DBSCAN, and TCRdist sequence similarity was added when clustering was performed within HLA-allele-positive subsets. Co-occurrence clustering excluded repertoires with fewer than 30,000 or more than 120,000 public chains, plus five with anomalous nucleotide sharing. Held by TCRdb, this immuneACCESS table contains in-frame sequences only and omits some clones. Under half of the omission traces to an unresolved V gene where checked; the cause of the rest is unknown. V and J calls and clone size are as listed in that table; D and trimming were resolved from the DNA. The sample has about 170,000 clones on record, approximately 88% of them singletons. The ten largest clonotypes hold 1.2% of the sample.

What was sequenced was PBMCs. This sequence uses TRBV19 and TRBJ2-3, with the D gene not clear enough to name. This receptor was identified in a boy aged 2 to 10 in good health and CMV-seronegative. The CDR3 sequence is CASSLTVFGTDTQYF. The bases are TGTGCCAGTAGCTTAACAGTCTTCGGCACAGATACGCAGTATTTT. The variable domain in full, with residues beyond the CDR3 obtained from the reference TRBV19 and TRBJ2-3 genes, is DGGITQSPKYLFRKEGQNVTLSCEQNLNHDAMYWYRQDPGQGLRLIYYSQIVNDFQKGDIAEGYSVSREKKESFPLTVTSAQKNPTAFYLCASSLTVFGTDTQYFGPGTRLTVL.